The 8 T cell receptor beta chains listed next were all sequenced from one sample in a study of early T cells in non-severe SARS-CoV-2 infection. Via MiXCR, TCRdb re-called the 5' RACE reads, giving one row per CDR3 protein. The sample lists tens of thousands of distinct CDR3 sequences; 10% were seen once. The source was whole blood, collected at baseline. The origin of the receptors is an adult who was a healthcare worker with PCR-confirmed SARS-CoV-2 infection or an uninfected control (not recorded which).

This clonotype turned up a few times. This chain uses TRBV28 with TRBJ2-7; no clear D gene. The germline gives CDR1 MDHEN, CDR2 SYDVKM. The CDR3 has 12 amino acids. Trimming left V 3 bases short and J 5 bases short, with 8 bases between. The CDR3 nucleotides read TGTGCCAGCAGTTTGGATAGGGACGAGCAGTACTTC. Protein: CASSLDRDEQYF.

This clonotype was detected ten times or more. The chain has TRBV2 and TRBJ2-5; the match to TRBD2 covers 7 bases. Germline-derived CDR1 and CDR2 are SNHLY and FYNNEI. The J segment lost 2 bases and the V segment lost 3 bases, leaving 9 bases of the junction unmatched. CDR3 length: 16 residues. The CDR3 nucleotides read TGTGCCAGCAGTGACGCTAGCGGACTTTTTCAAGAGACCCAGTACTTC. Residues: CASSDASGLFQETQYF.

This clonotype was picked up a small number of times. CDR3 DNA: TGCAGTGCTCGGGCGGAACCTTACAATGAGCAGTTCTTC. Its protein product is CSARAEPYNEQFF. The chain couples TRBV20-1 to TRBJ2-1, with D unclear. The germline V gene encodes CDR1 DFQATT and CDR2 SNEGSKA (reference sequence). Trimming took off 5 bases at V and 4 bases at J, with 12 bases between the two ends. This CDR3 is 13 amino acids long.

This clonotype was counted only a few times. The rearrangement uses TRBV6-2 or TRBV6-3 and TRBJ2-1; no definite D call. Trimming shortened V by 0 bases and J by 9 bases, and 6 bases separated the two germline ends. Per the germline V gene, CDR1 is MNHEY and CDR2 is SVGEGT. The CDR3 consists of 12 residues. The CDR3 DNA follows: TGTGCCAGCAGTTACTCGACCGGTGAGCAGTTCTTC. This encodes CASSYSTGEQFF.

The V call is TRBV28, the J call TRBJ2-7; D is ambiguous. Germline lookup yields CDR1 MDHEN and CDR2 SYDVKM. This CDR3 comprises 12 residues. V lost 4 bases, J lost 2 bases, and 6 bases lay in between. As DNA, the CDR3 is TGTGCCAGCAGTTCCCCTGCCTACGAGCAGTACTTC. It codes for CASSSPAYEQYF.

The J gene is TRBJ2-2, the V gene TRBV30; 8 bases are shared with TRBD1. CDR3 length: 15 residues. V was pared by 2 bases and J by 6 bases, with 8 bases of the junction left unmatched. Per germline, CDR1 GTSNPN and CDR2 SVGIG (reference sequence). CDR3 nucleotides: TGTGCCTGGAGTCGGGGCAGGGGGCTCCCCGGGGAGCTGTTTTTT. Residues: CAWSRGRGLPGELFF.

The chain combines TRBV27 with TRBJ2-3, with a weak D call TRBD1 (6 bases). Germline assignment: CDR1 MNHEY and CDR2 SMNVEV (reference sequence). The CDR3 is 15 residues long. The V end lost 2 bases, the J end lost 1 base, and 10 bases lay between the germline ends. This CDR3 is CASSLGGSGTDTQYF. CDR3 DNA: TGTGCCAGCAGTTTAGGGGGCTCGGGCACAGATACGCAGTATTTT.

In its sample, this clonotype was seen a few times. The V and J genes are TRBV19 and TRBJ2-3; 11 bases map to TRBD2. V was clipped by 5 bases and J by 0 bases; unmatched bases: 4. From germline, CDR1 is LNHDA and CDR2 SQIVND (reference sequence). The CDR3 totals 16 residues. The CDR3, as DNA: TGTGCCAGTAGTCTAGCGGGAGGAACTAGCACAGATACGCAGTATTTT. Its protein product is CASSLAGGTSTDTQYF. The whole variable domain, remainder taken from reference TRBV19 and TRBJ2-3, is DGGITQSPKYLFRKEGQNVTLSCEQNLNHDAMYWYRQDPGQGLRLIYYSQIVNDFQKGDIAEGYSVSREKKESFPLTVTSAQKNPTAFYLCASSLAGGTSTDTQYFGPGTRLTVL.